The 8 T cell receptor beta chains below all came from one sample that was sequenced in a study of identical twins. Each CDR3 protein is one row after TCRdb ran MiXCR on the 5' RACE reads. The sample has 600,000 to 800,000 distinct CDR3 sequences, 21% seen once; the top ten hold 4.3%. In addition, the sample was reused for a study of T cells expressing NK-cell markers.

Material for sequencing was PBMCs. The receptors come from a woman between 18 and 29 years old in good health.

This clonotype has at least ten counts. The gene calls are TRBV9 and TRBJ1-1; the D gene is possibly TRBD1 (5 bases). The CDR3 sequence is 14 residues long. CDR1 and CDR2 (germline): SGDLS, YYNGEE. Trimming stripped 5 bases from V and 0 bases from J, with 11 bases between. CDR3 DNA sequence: TGTGCCAGCAGTGTGAGGGGTATGAACACTGAAGCTTTCTTT. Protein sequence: CASSVRGMNTEAFF. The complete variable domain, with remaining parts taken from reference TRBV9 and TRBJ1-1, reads DSGVTQTPKHLITATGQRVTLRCSPRSGDLSVYWYQQSLDQGLQFLIQYYNGEERAKGNILERFSAQQFPDLHSELNLSSLELGDSALYFCASSVRGMNTEAFFGQGTRLTVV.

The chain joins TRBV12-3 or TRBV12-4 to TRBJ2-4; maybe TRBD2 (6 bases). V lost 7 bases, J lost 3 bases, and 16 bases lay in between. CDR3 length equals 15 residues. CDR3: CASTLGDWGKNIQYF. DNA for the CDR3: TGTGCCAGCACCCTTGGGGACTGGGGCAAAAACATTCAGTACTTC.

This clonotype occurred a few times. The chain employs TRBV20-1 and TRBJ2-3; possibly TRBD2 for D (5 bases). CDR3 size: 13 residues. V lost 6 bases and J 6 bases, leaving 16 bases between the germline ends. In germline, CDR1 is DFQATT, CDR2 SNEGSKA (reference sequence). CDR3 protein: CSASSRRRDTQYF. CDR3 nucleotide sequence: TGCAGTGCCTCATCCCGTAGGAGGGATACGCAGTATTTT.

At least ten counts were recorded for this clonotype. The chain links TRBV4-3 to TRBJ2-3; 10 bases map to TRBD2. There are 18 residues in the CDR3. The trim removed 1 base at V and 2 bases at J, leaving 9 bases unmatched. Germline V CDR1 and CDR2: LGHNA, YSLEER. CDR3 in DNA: TGCGCCAGCAGCCAAGTAGCGGGAGGACGAAAAACCACAGATACGCAGTATTTT. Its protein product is CASSQVAGGRKTTDTQYF.

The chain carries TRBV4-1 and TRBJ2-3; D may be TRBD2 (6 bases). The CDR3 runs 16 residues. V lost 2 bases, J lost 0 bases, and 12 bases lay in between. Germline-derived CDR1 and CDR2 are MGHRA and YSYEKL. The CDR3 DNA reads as TGCGCCAGCAGCCAAAGATGGCTAGCGAGCACAGATACGCAGTATTTT. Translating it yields CASSQRWLASTDTQYF.

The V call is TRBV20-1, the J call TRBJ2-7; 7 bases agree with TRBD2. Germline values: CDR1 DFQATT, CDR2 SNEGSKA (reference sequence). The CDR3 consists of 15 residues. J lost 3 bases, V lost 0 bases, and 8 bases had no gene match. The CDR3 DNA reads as TGCAGTGCTAGAGATAAAGCGGGACCCATCTACGAGCAGTACTTC. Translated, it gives CSARDKAGPIYEQYF.

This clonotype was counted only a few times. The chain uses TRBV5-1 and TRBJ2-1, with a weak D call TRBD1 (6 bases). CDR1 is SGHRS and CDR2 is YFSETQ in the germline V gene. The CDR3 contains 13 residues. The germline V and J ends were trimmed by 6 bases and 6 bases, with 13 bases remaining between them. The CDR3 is CASMDTGSNEQFF. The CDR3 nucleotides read TGCGCCAGCATGGATACAGGGAGCAATGAGCAGTTCTTC.

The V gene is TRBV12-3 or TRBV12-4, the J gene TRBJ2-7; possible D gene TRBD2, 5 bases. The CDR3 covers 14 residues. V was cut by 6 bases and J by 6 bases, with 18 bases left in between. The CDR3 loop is CASSPGGSLSEQYF. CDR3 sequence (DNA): TGTGCCAGCAGCCCCGGTGGGAGTTTAAGCGAGCAGTACTTC.